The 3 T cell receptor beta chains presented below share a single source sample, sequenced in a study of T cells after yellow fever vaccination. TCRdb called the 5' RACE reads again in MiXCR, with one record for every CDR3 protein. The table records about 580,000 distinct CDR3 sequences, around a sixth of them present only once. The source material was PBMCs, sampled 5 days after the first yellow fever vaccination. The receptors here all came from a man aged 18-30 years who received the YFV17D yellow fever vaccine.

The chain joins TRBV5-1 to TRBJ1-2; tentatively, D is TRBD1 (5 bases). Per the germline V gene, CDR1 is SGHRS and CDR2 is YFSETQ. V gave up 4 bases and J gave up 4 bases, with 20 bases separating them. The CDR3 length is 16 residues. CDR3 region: CASSLDSGGRLYGYTF. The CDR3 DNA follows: TGCGCCAGCAGCCTGGATTCCGGGGGGAGACTCTATGGCTACACCTTC.

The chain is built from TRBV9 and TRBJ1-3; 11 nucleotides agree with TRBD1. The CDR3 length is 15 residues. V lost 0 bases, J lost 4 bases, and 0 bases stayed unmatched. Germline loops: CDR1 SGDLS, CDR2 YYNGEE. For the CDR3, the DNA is TGTGCCAGCAGCGTAGGGACAGGGGGCGGAAACACCATATATTTT. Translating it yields CASSVGTGGGNTIYF.

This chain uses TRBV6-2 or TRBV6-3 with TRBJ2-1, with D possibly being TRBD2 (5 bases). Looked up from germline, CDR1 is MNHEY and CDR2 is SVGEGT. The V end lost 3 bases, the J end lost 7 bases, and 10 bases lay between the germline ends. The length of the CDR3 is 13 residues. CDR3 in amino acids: CASSYRRENEQFF. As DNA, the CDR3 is TGTGCCAGCAGTTATCGACGGGAAAATGAGCAGTTCTTC.